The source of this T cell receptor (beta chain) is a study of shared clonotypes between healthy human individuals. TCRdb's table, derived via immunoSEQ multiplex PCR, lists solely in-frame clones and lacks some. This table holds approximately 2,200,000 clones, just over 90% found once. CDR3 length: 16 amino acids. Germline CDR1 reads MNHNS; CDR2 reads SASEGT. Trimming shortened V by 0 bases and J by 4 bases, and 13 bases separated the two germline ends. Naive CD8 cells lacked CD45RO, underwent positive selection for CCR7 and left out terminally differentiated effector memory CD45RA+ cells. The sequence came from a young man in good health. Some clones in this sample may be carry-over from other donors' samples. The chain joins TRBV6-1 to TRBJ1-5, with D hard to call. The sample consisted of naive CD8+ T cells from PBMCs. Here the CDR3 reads CASSEAFRQINQPQHF. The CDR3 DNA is TGTGCCAGCAGTGAAGCCTTCCGCCAGATAAATCAGCCCCAGCATTTT.